These T cell receptor beta chains were read from a single sample in a study of T cells after posttransplantation cyclophosphamide. Clones were read by immunoSEQ multiplex PCR, and TCRdb kept only the in-frame ones, dropping some. This sample has fewer than 40,000 clones, each found more than once. Sequencing input: PBMCs. These receptor sequences come from a woman aged 25 to 39 in good health and a related stem cell transplant donor. CDR3s include the opening cysteine and the closing phenylalanine or tryptophan. Fields, in order: J gene, D gene, clone size, V gene, CDR3 protein, CDR3 DNA. The D gene is left open where the match is weak. Clone sizes are shown as once, few, many or a size class.

j_call: TRBJ2-7
d_call: NA
clone_size: few
v_call: TRBV10-2
cdr3_aa: CASTKSGGSYEQYF
cdr3_nt: TGCGCCAGCACGAAGTCCGGCGGCTCCTACGAGCAGTACTTC

j_call: TRBJ1-2
d_call: NA
clone_size: many
v_call: TRBV5-4
cdr3_aa: CASSQLRDIDLYGYTF
cdr3_nt: TGTGCCAGCAGCCAACTCCGGGACATCGACCTCTATGGCTACACCTTC

j_call: TRBJ2-1
d_call: TRBD1
clone_size: many
v_call: TRBV7-2
cdr3_aa: CASRYRDRGSNEQFF
cdr3_nt: TGTGCCAGCAGATACCGGGACAGGGGGAGCAATGAGCAGTTCTTC

j_call: TRBJ2-3
d_call: TRBD2
clone_size: few
v_call: TRBV5-8
cdr3_aa: CASSLSQGGDQDTQYF
cdr3_nt: TGTGCCAGCAGCTTGAGTCAGGGAGGGGATCAAGATACGCAGTATTTT

j_call: TRBJ1-5
d_call: NA
clone_size: many
v_call: TRBV4-3
cdr3_aa: CASSQAGAQPQHF
cdr3_nt: TGCGCCAGCAGCCAAGCTGGGGCTCAGCCCCAGCATTTT

j_call: TRBJ2-7
d_call: TRBD1
clone_size: many
v_call: TRBV4-2
cdr3_aa: CASSQARQGAAYEQYF
cdr3_nt: TGTGCCAGCAGCCAAGCTCGGCAGGGGGCGGCCTACGAGCAGTACTTC

j_call: TRBJ2-3
d_call: TRBD2
clone_size: few
v_call: TRBV29-1
cdr3_aa: CSVTSGGAGTDTQYF
cdr3_nt: TGCAGCGTAACTAGCGGGGGGGCCGGGACAGATACGCAGTATTTT

j_call: TRBJ2-7
d_call: NA
clone_size: many
v_call: TRBV7-9
cdr3_aa: CASSQDSYEQYF
cdr3_nt: TGTGCCAGCAGCCAAGACAGTTACGAGCAGTACTTC

j_call: TRBJ1-1
d_call: TRBD1
clone_size: many
v_call: TRBV2
cdr3_aa: CASSESDRYTEAFF
cdr3_nt: TGTGCCAGCAGTGAATCGGACAGGTACACTGAAGCTTTCTTT

j_call: TRBJ2-3
d_call: NA
clone_size: many
v_call: TRBV4-2
cdr3_aa: CASSQDLGGGADTQYF
cdr3_nt: TGTGCCAGCAGCCAAGATTTAGGAGGGGGCGCAGATACGCAGTATTTT

j_call: TRBJ1-1
d_call: TRBD1
clone_size: many
v_call: TRBV19
cdr3_aa: CASSPDRESDTEAFF
cdr3_nt: TGTGCCAGTAGTCCCGACAGGGAGTCAGACACTGAAGCTTTCTTT

j_call: TRBJ2-7
d_call: NA
clone_size: few
v_call: TRBV7-8
cdr3_aa: CASSLTGQAYEQYF
cdr3_nt: TGTGCCAGCAGCTTAACAGGGCAAGCCTACGAGCAGTACTTC

j_call: TRBJ1-5
d_call: TRBD1
clone_size: few
v_call: TRBV23-1
cdr3_aa: CASSQATGVQHF
cdr3_nt: TGCGCCAGCAGTCAAGCAACAGGGGTCCAGCATTTT

j_call: TRBJ1-4
d_call: TRBD1
clone_size: many
v_call: TRBV27
cdr3_aa: CASSLFGTGDSNEKLFF
cdr3_nt: TGTGCCAGCAGTTTATTTGGGACAGGGGACTCTAATGAAAAACTGTTTTTT

j_call: TRBJ2-3
d_call: NA
clone_size: many
v_call: TRBV19
cdr3_aa: CASSAYTDTQYF
cdr3_nt: TGTGCCAGTAGTGCCTACACAGATACGCAGTATTTT

j_call: TRBJ1-1
d_call: TRBD1
clone_size: many
v_call: TRBV4-3
cdr3_aa: CASSQVLTGAVEAFF
cdr3_nt: TGCGCCAGCAGCCAAGTTTTGACAGGGGCCGTAGAAGCTTTCTTT

j_call: TRBJ1-1
d_call: NA
clone_size: many
v_call: TRBV5-1
cdr3_aa: CASSFAGLDTEAFF
cdr3_nt: TGCGCCAGCAGCTTCGCAGGGTTGGACACTGAAGCTTTCTTT

j_call: TRBJ2-4
d_call: TRBD2
clone_size: many
v_call: TRBV6-2/TRBV6-3
cdr3_aa: CASSYSASGGQNIQYF
cdr3_nt: TGTGCCAGCAGTTACTCGGCTAGCGGGGGGCAAAACATTCAGTACTTC

j_call: TRBJ2-2
d_call: NA
clone_size: many
v_call: TRBV19
cdr3_aa: CASSIRRAPSLGELFF
cdr3_nt: TGTGCCAGTAGTATTCGTCGAGCTCCGTCACTCGGGGAGCTGTTTTTT

j_call: TRBJ1-2
d_call: TRBD1
clone_size: few
v_call: TRBV2
cdr3_aa: CASRPGQGIHYGYTF
cdr3_nt: TGTGCCAGCAGACCGGGACAGGGAATCCACTATGGCTACACCTTC

j_call: TRBJ1-4
d_call: NA
clone_size: many
v_call: TRBV4-3
cdr3_aa: CASSQEGSGLGKLFF
cdr3_nt: TGCGCCAGCAGCCAAGAAGGTTCGGGTCTAGGAAAACTGTTTTTT

j_call: TRBJ1-4
d_call: NA
clone_size: few
v_call: TRBV30
cdr3_aa: CAWSLRGGSSEKLFF
cdr3_nt: TGTGCCTGGAGCCTCCGGGGGGGGTCTTCGGAAAAACTGTTTTTT

j_call: TRBJ2-5
d_call: NA
clone_size: few
v_call: TRBV5-4
cdr3_aa: CASSLWGRVETQYF
cdr3_nt: TGTGCCAGCAGCTTGTGGGGCCGAGTGGAGACCCAGTACTTC

j_call: TRBJ1-2
d_call: NA
clone_size: many
v_call: TRBV12-3/TRBV12-4
cdr3_aa: CASSLVQNGYTF
cdr3_nt: TGTGCCAGCAGTTTAGTGCAGAATGGCTACACCTTC

j_call: TRBJ1-4
d_call: NA
clone_size: many
v_call: TRBV7-6
cdr3_aa: CASSRPGRTNEKLFF
cdr3_nt: TGTGCCAGCAGCCGACCCGGCAGGACTAATGAAAAACTGTTTTTT

j_call: TRBJ1-5
d_call: NA
clone_size: few
v_call: TRBV5-1
cdr3_aa: CASSLGGVDQPQHF
cdr3_nt: TGCGCCAGCAGCTTGGGAGGGGTCGATCAGCCCCAGCATTTT

j_call: TRBJ2-7
d_call: NA
clone_size: many
v_call: TRBV6-1
cdr3_aa: CASSQQGSYEQYF
cdr3_nt: TGTGCCAGCAGTCAACAGGGCTCCTACGAGCAGTACTTC

j_call: TRBJ2-7
d_call: TRBD1
clone_size: many
v_call: TRBV7-2
cdr3_aa: CASSSRGGQDYEQYF
cdr3_nt: TGTGCCAGCAGCTCGAGAGGGGGACAGGATTACGAGCAGTACTTC

j_call: TRBJ2-3
d_call: TRBD1
clone_size: few
v_call: TRBV12-5
cdr3_aa: CASGLGQGDSDTQYF
cdr3_nt: TGTGCTAGTGGCCTAGGACAGGGGGACTCAGATACGCAGTATTTT

j_call: TRBJ2-1
d_call: TRBD1
clone_size: many
v_call: TRBV5-1
cdr3_aa: CASRPTPGGSEQFF
cdr3_nt: TGCGCCAGCAGGCCCACCCCAGGGGGCAGTGAGCAGTTCTTC

j_call: TRBJ1-2
d_call: NA
clone_size: many
v_call: TRBV25-1
cdr3_aa: CASSVGGGYGYTF
cdr3_nt: TGTGCCAGCAGTGTAGGAGGGGGCTATGGCTACACCTTC

j_call: TRBJ1-5
d_call: NA
clone_size: medium-sized
v_call: TRBV6-7
cdr3_aa: CASRGHRPQHF
cdr3_nt: TGTGCCTCCCGTGGGCACCGACCCCAGCATTTT

j_call: TRBJ1-2
d_call: NA
clone_size: many
v_call: TRBV7-3
cdr3_aa: CASSRTGGAYGYTF
cdr3_nt: TGTGCCAGCAGTCGGACCGGGGGAGCCTATGGCTACACCTTC

j_call: TRBJ1-3
d_call: NA
clone_size: many
v_call: TRBV5-1
cdr3_aa: CASSFLGGSGGSGNTIYF
cdr3_nt: TGCGCCAGCAGCTTCTTGGGGGGATCGGGCGGCTCTGGAAACACCATATATTTT

j_call: TRBJ2-7
d_call: NA
clone_size: many
v_call: TRBV19
cdr3_aa: CASRLTGTAQQYF
cdr3_nt: TGTGCCAGTAGGCTCACAGGGACGGCGCAGCAGTACTTC

j_call: TRBJ1-2
d_call: TRBD1
clone_size: few
v_call: TRBV4-1
cdr3_aa: CASSQPGQGARTNYGYTF
cdr3_nt: TGCGCCAGCAGCCAGCCCGGACAGGGGGCACGAACTAACTATGGCTACACCTTC

j_call: TRBJ2-1
d_call: TRBD2
clone_size: many
v_call: TRBV27
cdr3_aa: CASSPLAGASYNEQFF
cdr3_nt: TGTGCCAGCAGTCCGTTAGCGGGGGCCTCCTACAATGAGCAGTTCTTC

j_call: TRBJ1-2
d_call: NA
clone_size: many
v_call: TRBV24-1
cdr3_aa: CATSDFRGAGYTF
cdr3_nt: TGTGCCACCAGTGATTTTCGGGGAGCTGGCTACACCTTC

j_call: TRBJ2-1
d_call: TRBD2
clone_size: many
v_call: TRBV11-3
cdr3_aa: CASSLDGRGGVDEQFF
cdr3_nt: TGTGCCAGCAGCTTAGACGGGCGGGGGGGCGTCGATGAGCAGTTCTTC

j_call: TRBJ1-6
d_call: NA
clone_size: many
v_call: TRBV5-1
cdr3_aa: CASSLEPTNSPLHF
cdr3_nt: TGCGCCAGCAGCTTGGAGCCCACCAATTCACCCCTCCACTTT

j_call: TRBJ1-1
d_call: NA
clone_size: few
v_call: TRBV5-8
cdr3_aa: CASSLKSSRVNTEAFF
cdr3_nt: TGTGCCAGCAGCTTGAAATCTTCCAGGGTGAACACTGAAGCTTTCTTT